This is a list of T cell receptor beta chains from one sample in a study of CD8+ T cells in alopecia areata. Measured with immunoSEQ multiplex PCR; TCRdb has only the in-frame clones, and not every one. The sample has 200,000 to 250,000 clones; approximately 67% are singletons. The sample in question was CD4+ T cells sorted from blood, obtained at approximately week 44, from a patient treated with tofacitinib. The receptors originated from a human donor with alopecia areata. CDR3s include the opening cysteine and the closing phenylalanine or tryptophan. D genes are given only for firm matches. The size of a clone is reported for some rows only, either as once, few or many, or as a class for expanded clones.

J gene: TRBJ1-5; D gene: TRBD1; V gene: TRBV2; clone size: -; CDR3 protein: CASRYTGDNQPQHF; CDR3 DNA: TGTGCCAGCAGGTACACAGGGGACAATCAGCCCCAGCATTTT
J gene: TRBJ2-1; D gene: -; V gene: TRBV27; clone size: few; CDR3 protein: CASSERNEQFF; CDR3 DNA: TGTGCCAGCAGTGAGAGGAATGAGCAGTTCTTC
J gene: TRBJ1-5; D gene: -; V gene: TRBV5-6; clone size: few; CDR3 protein: CASSFQAYSSNQPQHF; CDR3 DNA: TGTGCCAGCAGCTTTCAAGCGTACAGCTCTAATCAGCCCCAGCATTTT
J gene: TRBJ2-7; D gene: TRBD1; V gene: TRBV7-9; clone size: -; CDR3 protein: CASSRQGLGSYEQYF; CDR3 DNA: TGTGCCAGCAGCCGACAGGGTCTTGGGTCCTACGAGCAGTACTTC
J gene: TRBJ1-2; D gene: TRBD1; V gene: TRBV7-9; clone size: -; CDR3 protein: CASSAGQGGGYTF; CDR3 DNA: TGTGCCAGCAGCGCCGGACAGGGGGGAGGCTACACCTTC
J gene: TRBJ1-2; D gene: -; V gene: TRBV29-1; clone size: -; CDR3 protein: CSVSDGGAF; CDR3 DNA: TGCAGCGTTTCTGACGGAGGGGCCTTC
J gene: TRBJ2-1; D gene: TRBD1; V gene: TRBV27; clone size: -; CDR3 protein: CASSPGQGLGDYNEQFF; CDR3 DNA: TGTGCCAGCAGCCCGGGACAGGGGTTGGGCGACTACAATGAGCAGTTCTTC
J gene: TRBJ2-5; D gene: -; V gene: TRBV11-1; clone size: -; CDR3 protein: CASSLGSSGSKYQETQYF; CDR3 DNA: TGTGCCAGCAGCCTGGGCTCGTCGGGCAGCAAATACCAAGAGACCCAGTACTTC
J gene: TRBJ1-2; D gene: -; V gene: TRBV29-1; clone size: few; CDR3 protein: CSVDPGHSSYTF; CDR3 DNA: TGCAGCGTTGACCCGGGACATAGTAGCTACACCTTC
J gene: TRBJ1-2; D gene: TRBD1; V gene: TRBV2; clone size: -; CDR3 protein: CASRGQGIGYTF; CDR3 DNA: TGTGCCAGCAGGGGACAGGGTATTGGCTACACCTTC
J gene: TRBJ1-5; D gene: -; V gene: TRBV5-4; clone size: once; CDR3 protein: CASSLVGNQPQHF; CDR3 DNA: TGTGCCAGCAGCTTGGTTGGTAATCAGCCCCAGCATTTT
J gene: TRBJ2-1; D gene: -; V gene: TRBV27; clone size: once; CDR3 protein: CASSFLVVPGPGEQFF; CDR3 DNA: TGTGCCAGCAGTTTTTTGGTCGTCCCAGGGCCAGGTGAGCAGTTCTTC
J gene: TRBJ2-2; D gene: -; V gene: TRBV7-2; clone size: few; CDR3 protein: CASTQDNTGELFF; CDR3 DNA: TGTGCCAGCACGCAGGACAACACCGGGGAGCTGTTTTTT
J gene: TRBJ1-1; D gene: TRBD1; V gene: TRBV29-1; clone size: -; CDR3 protein: CSVHMPGQGYVNTEAFF; CDR3 DNA: TGCAGCGTCCACATGCCGGGACAGGGATACGTGAACACTGAAGCTTTCTTT
J gene: TRBJ2-7; D gene: -; V gene: TRBV7-2; clone size: -; CDR3 protein: CASSLWGSSRGYEQYF; CDR3 DNA: TGTGCCAGCAGCTTATGGGGGTCTTCGAGAGGGTACGAGCAGTACTTC
J gene: TRBJ2-1; D gene: -; V gene: TRBV9; clone size: -; CDR3 protein: CASSVNPYGGGASHNEQFF; CDR3 DNA: TGTGCCAGCAGCGTAAATCCCTATGGCGGGGGCGCAAGCCACAATGAGCAGTTCTTC
J gene: TRBJ1-2; D gene: -; V gene: TRBV7-9; clone size: -; CDR3 protein: CASSLALSTTAGYTF; CDR3 DNA: TGTGCCAGCAGCTTAGCGCTAAGTACAACGGCTGGCTACACCTTC
J gene: TRBJ1-5; D gene: TRBD1; V gene: TRBV19; clone size: -; CDR3 protein: CASRTLGQTSNQPQHF; CDR3 DNA: TGTGCCAGCCGGACCTTGGGACAGACTAGCAATCAGCCCCAGCATTTT
J gene: TRBJ2-3; D gene: -; V gene: TRBV19; clone size: -; CDR3 protein: CASSPAGRASTDTQYF; CDR3 DNA: TGTGCCAGTAGTCCGGCCGGTCGGGCAAGCACAGATACGCAGTATTTT
J gene: TRBJ2-4; D gene: TRBD1; V gene: TRBV19; clone size: once; CDR3 protein: CASHPGQGLAKNIQYF; CDR3 DNA: TGTGCCAGTCATCCGGGACAGGGCCTAGCCAAAAACATTCAGTACTTC
J gene: TRBJ1-5; D gene: TRBD1; V gene: TRBV29-1; clone size: few; CDR3 protein: CSVEEGTGSNQPQHF; CDR3 DNA: TGCAGCGTTGAAGAGGGGACAGGTAGCAATCAGCCCCAGCATTTT
J gene: TRBJ1-5; D gene: TRBD1; V gene: TRBV7-8; clone size: -; CDR3 protein: CASSATGVNQPQHF; CDR3 DNA: TGTGCCAGCAGCGCGACAGGGGTCAATCAGCCCCAGCATTTT
J gene: TRBJ1-1; D gene: -; V gene: TRBV2; clone size: -; CDR3 protein: CASSERVGAFF; CDR3 DNA: TGTGCCAGCAGTGAAAGGGTTGGAGCTTTCTTT
J gene: TRBJ2-3; D gene: -; V gene: TRBV2; clone size: once; CDR3 protein: CASSAADTQYF; CDR3 DNA: TGTGCCAGCAGTGCCGCAGATACGCAGTATTTT
J gene: TRBJ1-6; D gene: -; V gene: TRBV4-2; clone size: -; CDR3 protein: CASSQRQPNSPLHF; CDR3 DNA: TGTGCCAGCAGCCAGAGACAGCCTAATTCACCCCTCCACTTT
J gene: TRBJ2-5; D gene: -; V gene: TRBV30; clone size: few; CDR3 protein: CAWALGETQYF; CDR3 DNA: TGTGCCTGGGCCCTAGGGGAGACCCAGTACTTC
J gene: TRBJ1-2; D gene: -; V gene: TRBV30; clone size: few; CDR3 protein: CAWIQAGQYYGYTF; CDR3 DNA: TGTGCCTGGATCCAAGCAGGACAGTACTATGGCTACACCTTC
J gene: TRBJ2-5; D gene: -; V gene: TRBV15; clone size: few; CDR3 protein: CATSRGTGQETQYF; CDR3 DNA: TGTGCCACCAGCAGAGGGACGGGGCAAGAGACCCAGTACTTC
J gene: TRBJ1-2; D gene: -; V gene: TRBV30; clone size: once; CDR3 protein: CAWEGLGGYTF; CDR3 DNA: TGTGCCTGGGAGGGCTTAGGGGGCTACACCTTC
J gene: TRBJ2-1; D gene: -; V gene: TRBV4-3; clone size: -; CDR3 protein: CASSQGPRGRNEQFF; CDR3 DNA: TGCGCCAGCAGCCAAGGTCCCAGGGGTAGGAATGAGCAGTTCTTC
J gene: TRBJ1-2; D gene: TRBD1; V gene: TRBV5-1; clone size: -; CDR3 protein: CASSSTGAYGYTF; CDR3 DNA: TGCGCCAGCAGCTCAACAGGGGCCTATGGCTACACCTTC
J gene: TRBJ2-4; D gene: TRBD2; V gene: TRBV9; clone size: -; CDR3 protein: CASSAELAGAQNIQYF; CDR3 DNA: TGTGCCAGCAGCGCCGAACTAGCGGGGGCCCAAAACATTCAGTACTTC
J gene: TRBJ1-5; D gene: -; V gene: TRBV30; clone size: few; CDR3 protein: CAWGVGNQPQHF; CDR3 DNA: TGTGCCTGGGGGGTTGGCAATCAGCCCCAGCATTTT
J gene: TRBJ2-2; D gene: -; V gene: TRBV11-3; clone size: -; CDR3 protein: CASSIVTTGELFF; CDR3 DNA: TGTGCCAGCAGCATAGTAACCACCGGGGAGCTGTTTTTT
J gene: TRBJ2-4; D gene: TRBD1; V gene: TRBV27; clone size: -; CDR3 protein: CASSSGGTLAKNIQYF; CDR3 DNA: TGTGCCAGCAGTTCAGGGGGTACCCTAGCCAAAAACATTCAGTACTTC
J gene: TRBJ1-2; D gene: -; V gene: TRBV14; clone size: -; CDR3 protein: CASSRTGLDYGYTF; CDR3 DNA: TGTGCCAGCAGCAGAACAGGGTTAGACTATGGCTACACCTTC
J gene: TRBJ2-2; D gene: TRBD1; V gene: TRBV10-1; clone size: few; CDR3 protein: CASRGQGVAGELFF; CDR3 DNA: TGCGCCAGCAGAGGACAGGGAGTCGCCGGGGAGCTGTTTTTT
J gene: TRBJ1-5; D gene: TRBD1; V gene: TRBV30; clone size: -; CDR3 protein: CAWSPGTGGGQPQHF; CDR3 DNA: TGTGCCTGGAGTCCGGGGACAGGGGGCGGTCAGCCCCAGCATTTT
J gene: TRBJ1-1; D gene: TRBD1; V gene: TRBV29-1; clone size: -; CDR3 protein: CSVLKTGSNTEAFF; CDR3 DNA: TGCAGCGTTCTTAAGACAGGGTCGAACACTGAAGCTTTCTTT
J gene: TRBJ1-5; D gene: TRBD1; V gene: TRBV7-8; clone size: -; CDR3 protein: CASSLRQGGQPQHF; CDR3 DNA: TGTGCCAGCAGCTTAAGACAGGGAGGTCAGCCCCAGCATTTT
J gene: TRBJ2-2; D gene: -; V gene: TRBV6-5; clone size: -; CDR3 protein: CASSYRQGSNTGELFF; CDR3 DNA: TGTGCCAGCAGTTACCGGCAGGGGAGCAACACCGGGGAGCTGTTTTTT
J gene: TRBJ2-7; D gene: -; V gene: TRBV27; clone size: -; CDR3 protein: CASSYNGGPSYEQYF; CDR3 DNA: TGTGCCAGCAGTTATAACGGGGGGCCCTCCTACGAGCAGTACTTC
J gene: TRBJ2-3; D gene: -; V gene: TRBV5-1; clone size: -; CDR3 protein: CASKELATTDTQYF; CDR3 DNA: TGCGCCAGCAAGGAACTAGCTACCACAGATACGCAGTATTTT
J gene: TRBJ1-2; D gene: TRBD1; V gene: TRBV29-1; clone size: -; CDR3 protein: CSAETGQGNYGYTF; CDR3 DNA: TGCAGCGCAGAAACGGGACAGGGTAACTATGGCTACACCTTC
J gene: TRBJ2-7; D gene: -; V gene: TRBV29-1; clone size: -; CDR3 protein: CSVDGQGNEQYF; CDR3 DNA: TGCAGCGTTGACGGGCAGGGAAACGAGCAGTACTTC
J gene: TRBJ2-4; D gene: TRBD2; V gene: TRBV7-9; clone size: -; CDR3 protein: CASSLTGTRRLAKNIQYF; CDR3 DNA: TGTGCCAGCAGCTTAACCGGGACTAGACGTTTAGCCAAAAACATTCAGTACTTC
J gene: TRBJ1-1; D gene: -; V gene: TRBV7-9; clone size: -; CDR3 protein: CASSPQRAGKTEAFF; CDR3 DNA: TGTGCCAGCAGCCCTCAAAGGGCTGGGAAAACTGAAGCTTTCTTT
J gene: TRBJ1-2; D gene: -; V gene: TRBV4-3; clone size: -; CDR3 protein: CASSPASGGKNHGYTF; CDR3 DNA: TGCGCCAGCAGCCCCGCGTCGGGAGGGAAAAACCATGGCTACACCTTC